These 28 T cell receptor beta chains were sequenced from one sample in a study of T cell responses to AZD1222 COVID-19 vaccine. Sequencing used immunoSEQ multiplex PCR; TCRdb keeps in-frame clones, though not all of them. The sample contains 95,000 to 150,000 clones, 70% to 90% of which appear only once. The material sequenced was peripheral blood, taken on day 0 of AZD1222 vaccination. All receptors derive from an adult in good health.

The V gene is TRBV6-1, the J gene TRBJ1-2; TRBD1 agrees at 7 bases. The J segment lost 6 bases and the V segment lost 0 bases, leaving 1 base of the junction unmatched. This CDR3 is built from 13 residues. The germline gives CDR1 MNHNS, CDR2 SASEGT. CDR3 sequence (DNA): TGTGCCAGCAGTGAAGCCGACAGGGATGGCTACACCTTC. Translating gives CASSEADRDGYTF.

This clone was counted a few times. The V call is TRBV3-1 (or the pseudogene TRBV3-2), the J call TRBJ2-5; the D is unclear. The ends were cut back, 1 base at V and 4 bases at J, with 19 bases in the middle. This CDR3 spans 17 amino acids. The V gene's germline CDR1 is LGHDT and CDR2 YNNKEL (reference sequence). The DNA of the CDR3 is TGTGCCAGCAGCCAAGTAGTAGGTAGGGTACGTCGAGAGACCCAGTACTTC. This translates into CASSQVVGRVRRETQYF.

The chain uses TRBV15 and TRBJ2-7; 11 nucleotides align to TRBD2. V shed 4 bases and J 0 bases; nucleotides not matched to a gene: 8. Germline lookup yields CDR1 LNHNV and CDR2 YYDKDF (reference sequence). The CDR3 consists of 17 residues. CDR3 protein: CATSKTPSGGHSYEQYF. The CDR3 nucleotides read TGTGCCACCAGCAAGACCCCTAGCGGGGGGCACTCCTACGAGCAGTACTTC.

The chain joins TRBV19 to TRBJ2-7, with TRBD1 as a possible D gene (5 bases). The germline gives CDR1 LNHDA, CDR2 SQIVND (reference sequence). CDR3 length: 13 amino acids. Trimming cost V 3 bases and J 5 bases, with 11 bases left between them. The CDR3 DNA sequence: TGTGCCAGTAGTATGCAGGGATGGAACGAGCAGTACTTC. This codes for CASSMQGWNEQYF.

The genes are TRBV6-5 and TRBJ2-4; D ambiguous. Germline-derived CDR1 and CDR2 are MNHEY and SVGAGI. Trimming removed 7 bases at V and 0 bases at J, with 7 bases between. This CDR3 is built from 13 residues. The CDR3 reads CASKALAKNIQYF. The DNA for the CDR3 is TGTGCCAGCAAGGCGCTAGCCAAAAACATTCAGTACTTC.

The chain links TRBV6-5 to TRBJ2-6; D gene uncertain. The germline V and J ends were trimmed by 2 bases and 4 bases, with 12 bases remaining between them. In germline, CDR1 is MNHEY, CDR2 SVGAGI. The CDR3 extends over 16 amino acids. The CDR3 DNA is TGTGCCAGCAGTTACGGTCGGCAGTCCGGGGCCAACGTCCTGACTTTC. Translating gives CASSYGRQSGANVLTF.

The rearrangement joins TRBV29-1 to TRBJ2-1, with D possibly being TRBD2 (5 bases). Germline V CDR1 and CDR2: SQVTM, ANQGSEA. The CDR3 has 12 residues. Trimming removed 4 bases at V and 8 bases at J, with 12 bases between. CDR3 in amino acids: CSVGADWDEQFF. The CDR3 DNA follows: TGCAGCGTTGGAGCGGATTGGGATGAGCAGTTCTTC.

The chain uses TRBV5-6 and TRBJ2-1; D uncertain. Deletions cut 4 bases from V and 4 bases from J, with 12 bases between. The V gene's germline CDR1 is SGHDT and CDR2 YYEEEE. The CDR3 totals 14 residues. In nucleotides, the CDR3 is TGTGCCAGCAGCCAATATTACACGTACAATGAGCAGTTCTTC. It specifies CASSQYYTYNEQFF.

J is TRBJ1-6 and V is TRBV5-1; no reliable D call. Germline V CDR1 and CDR2: SGHRS, YFSETQ. Trimming removed 2 bases at V and 8 bases at J, with 8 bases between. The CDR3 sequence is 13 residues long. CDR3 DNA sequence: TGCGCCAGCAGCTTCGACTTGGATTCACCCCTCCACTTT. As protein: CASSFDLDSPLHF.

This clone was detected a few times. V is TRBV11-2 and J is TRBJ1-6; no clear D. The CDR3 sequence is 15 residues long. V lost 1 base and J 9 bases, leaving 13 bases between the germline ends. CDR1 is SGHAT, CDR2 FQNNGV, per germline. Here the CDR3 reads CASSLVGLGGSPLHF. In DNA, the CDR3 is TGTGCCAGCAGCTTAGTGGGTCTTGGAGGTTCACCCCTCCACTTT.

In DNA form, the CDR3 reads TGTGCCAGCAGTACCCGGGGCCTCGAAATCCTCTACGAGCAGTACTTC. Translation gives CASSTRGLEILYEQYF. The rearrangement uses TRBV28 and TRBJ2-7; perhaps D is TRBD1 or TRBD2 (5 bases each). CDR3 length: 16 amino acids. Germline CDR1 is MDHEN and CDR2 is SYDVKM. The ends were cut back, 5 bases at V and 3 bases at J, with 20 bases in the middle.

This clone has a count of ten or more. One end of the junction does not line up with germline, which may come from a read error. The chain combines TRBV5-1 with TRBJ1-1; 9 bases fit TRBD1. Per the germline V gene, CDR1 is SGHRS and CDR2 is YFSETQ. The CDR3 loop spans 17 amino acids. CDR3 amino acids: CASSPTGGASENAEAFF. Here the CDR3 DNA reads TGCGCCAGCAGCCCAACAGGGGGCGCGAGCGAGAACGCTGAAGCTTTCTTT.

The genes are TRBV27 and TRBJ1-2, with D perhaps TRBD1 (6 bases). The CDR3 totals 13 residues. Between the trimmed V and J ends, which lost 8 bases and 4 bases, there was a span of 14 bases. Germline-derived CDR1 and CDR2 are MNHEY and SMNVEV (reference sequence). The CDR3 bases are TGTGCCAGCTCCCCCGGGGGCAGCTATGGCTACACCTTC. Protein: CASSPGGSYGYTF.

The chain joins TRBV7-9 to TRBJ1-4, with no clear D. V was pared by 0 bases and J by 4 bases, with 9 bases between. This CDR3 comprises 15 residues. Germline V gene sequence: CDR1 SEHNR, CDR2 FQNEAQ (reference sequence). As DNA, the CDR3 is TGTGCCAGCAGCTTAGCAGGGCCTAGTAATGAAAAACTGTTTTTT. Translating it yields CASSLAGPSNEKLFF.

J is TRBJ2-1 and V is TRBV5-4, with TRBD1 as a possible D gene (6 bases). The CDR3 has 13 residues. Germline V lookup: CDR1 SGHNT, CDR2 YYREEE (reference sequence). V was clipped by 5 bases and J by 6 bases, with 12 bases between them. CDR3 sequence reads: CASSLTGLNEQFF. The CDR3 DNA is TGTGCCAGCAGTTTGACAGGCCTCAATGAGCAGTTCTTC.

The chain uses TRBV5-8 and TRBJ2-1; D unclear. The CDR3 loop spans 10 amino acids. The V end was cut by 4 bases, the J end by 8 bases, with 4 bases between. Germline-derived CDR1 and CDR2 are SGHTS and YDEGEE. In DNA form, the CDR3 reads TGTGCCAGCAGCAGGCATGAGCAGTTCTTC. Protein product: CASSRHEQFF.

The rearrangement links TRBV5-1 to TRBJ2-5, with 8 bases lining up with TRBD1. This CDR3 region has 15 residues. Germline CDR1 is SGHRS and CDR2 is YFSETQ. V was clipped by 4 bases and J by 4 bases; unmatched bases: 9. The CDR3 reads CASSIRTGSGETQYF. The CDR3 coding sequence is TGCGCCAGCAGCATAAGGACAGGGTCTGGAGAGACCCAGTACTTC.

A single count supports this clone. The gene calls are TRBV5-4 and TRBJ1-5, with a possible D match to TRBD1 (6 bases). With 5 bases removed from V and 7 bases from J, the gap between germline ends came to 13 bases. The CDR3 is 13 amino acids. Germline V lookup: CDR1 SGHNT, CDR2 YYREEE (reference sequence). In DNA form, the CDR3 reads TGTGCCAGCAGTAGGGACATTTTGCAGCCCCAGCATTTT. Translated: CASSRDILQPQHF.

This clone appeared a few times. The chain couples TRBV27 to TRBJ1-1, with D possibly being TRBD1 (5 bases). Trimming removed 6 bases from V and 4 bases from J, with 12 bases in between. The CDR3 is 13 amino acids. Germline V gives CDR1 MNHEY, CDR2 SMNVEV (reference sequence). CDR3 sequence: CASRTQGSTEAFF. CDR3 sequence (DNA): TGTGCCAGCAGGACGCAGGGCAGCACTGAAGCTTTCTTT.

The V gene is TRBV4-1, the J gene TRBJ2-3; 9 bases match TRBD2. Germline CDR1 and CDR2: MGHRA and YSYEKL. V lost 1 base, J lost 5 bases, and 7 bases stayed unmatched. The CDR3 totals 16 residues. Here the CDR3 reads CASSQVGGGALDTQYF. The CDR3 DNA follows: TGCGCCAGCAGCCAAGTTGGCGGGGGGGCCTTAGATACGCAGTATTTT.

The chain employs TRBV4-1 and TRBJ1-1; D gene ambiguous. The CDR3 consists of 14 residues. V lost 1 base and J 0 bases, leaving 6 bases between the germline ends. The germline V gene encodes CDR1 MGHRA and CDR2 YSYEKL. In nucleotides, the CDR3 is TGCGCCAGCAGCCAAGTACTGCTGAACACTGAAGCTTTCTTT. Residues: CASSQVLLNTEAFF.

The V gene is TRBV29-1, the J gene TRBJ2-2; D perhaps matches TRBD1 (5 bases). Germline CDR1 reads SQVTM; CDR2 reads ANQGSEA. V lost 1 base, J lost 7 bases, and 13 bases lay in between. This CDR3 is 14 amino acids long. CDR3 sequence (DNA): TGCAGCGTTGAAGTTCCAAGGGGAAACGGGGAGCTGTTTTTT. Its translation: CSVEVPRGNGELFF.

This clone was seen a handful of times. The chain uses TRBV6-6 and TRBJ2-2; 8 bases agree with TRBD2. With V trimmed by 6 bases and J by 5 bases, 11 bases remained unmatched. The CDR3 contains 16 residues. In germline, CDR1 is MNHNY, CDR2 SVGAGI (reference sequence). CDR3 loop: CASRPPSGGKTGELFF. CDR3 bases: TGTGCCAGCAGACCTCCCAGCGGGGGAAAGACCGGGGAGCTGTTTTTT.

J is TRBJ2-3 and V is TRBV19, with TRBD2 matching over 9 bases. With V trimmed by 4 bases and J by 6 bases, 8 bases remained unmatched. The CDR3 extends over 15 amino acids. CDR1 is LNHDA and CDR2 is SQIVND in the germline V gene (reference sequence). The CDR3 here is CASSKTSGLGDTQYF. CDR3 DNA: TGTGCCAGTAGTAAAACTAGCGGGCTTGGGGATACGCAGTATTTT. Supplemented by reference TRBV19 and TRBJ2-3, the full variable domain reads DGGITQSPKYLFRKEGQNVTLSCEQNLNHDAMYWYRQDPGQGLRLIYYSQIVNDFQKGDIAEGYSVSREKKESFPLTVTSAQKNPTAFYLCASSKTSGLGDTQYFGPGTRLTVL.

The chain employs TRBV9 and TRBJ1-3; no firm D call. V gave up 2 bases and J gave up 0 bases, with 9 bases separating them. From germline, CDR1 is SGDLS and CDR2 YYNGEE. CDR3 length: 15 amino acids. CDR3 in amino acids: CASSVTDGSGNTIYF. DNA for the CDR3: TGTGCCAGCAGCGTCACCGACGGCTCTGGAAACACCATATATTTT.

The V gene is TRBV2, the J gene TRBJ2-2; D gene unclear. Trimming removed 5 bases at V and 0 bases at J, with 4 bases between. The germline V gene encodes CDR1 SNHLY and CDR2 FYNNEI. The CDR3 consists of 13 residues. The CDR3 DNA is TGTGCCAGCAGTCCGACGAACACCGGGGAGCTGTTTTTT. The encoded protein is CASSPTNTGELFF.

The chain links TRBV6-5 to TRBJ1-3; D is uncertain. V lost 3 bases and J lost 6, with 12 bases in between. The CDR3 has 14 amino acids. Germline CDR1 MNHEY, CDR2 SVGAGI. The CDR3 sequence: CASSYDWSINTIYF. CDR3 coding DNA: TGTGCCAGCAGTTATGACTGGTCGATAAACACCATATATTTT.

The rearrangement uses TRBV2 and TRBJ2-7, with D perhaps TRBD1 (6 bases). The V end was cut by 5 bases, the J end by 7 bases, with 24 bases between. This CDR3 has 16 amino acids. CDR1 is SNHLY and CDR2 is FYNNEI in the germline V gene. The CDR3 loop reads CASSPTGPSPWGEQYF. CDR3 nucleotides: TGTGCCAGCAGTCCGACAGGCCCTTCCCCTTGGGGGGAGCAGTACTTC.